This entry features one T cell receptor beta chain sequence. Its target is unknown. The source of the sample is a study of OX40 agonist ivuxolimab in advanced cancers. For the study at large: Among those enrolled, mean age was about 60 years (range about 20 to 79) and 82.7% were male.

Study-wide results and limits: Researchers did not establish what antigens the expanded peripheral T cells target. Among the lowest levels of clonal expansion were found in partial responders at 0.1-3.0 mg/kg.

Germline CDR1 reads SGHVS; CDR2 reads FQNEAQ. The CDR3 consists of 13 residues. Cycle 7 day 1, cycle 4 day 1, and baseline were the timepoints at which blood was sampled. TCRdb's copy holds only in-frame clones and misses some; the assay was immunoSEQ multiplex PCR. The table lists fewer than 75,000 clones, roughly 91% of them singletons. Specimen: CD4+ or CD8+ T cells sorted from blood, collected in a trial of the OX40 agonist ivuxolimab. The source of this sequence is an adult with an advanced solid tumor such as melanoma, head and neck, liver or kidney cancer. This sequence joins TRBV7-8 and TRBJ2-7; 7 nucleotides match TRBD1. Near its end, the DNA agrees better with TRBJ2-5, so the J call may be wrong. DNA for the CDR3: TGTGCCAGCACCCTAGGGGGCGGGGAGACCCAGTACTTC. This sequence encodes CASTLGGGETQYF.